This is a list of T cell receptor beta chains from one sample in a study of radiation and T cells in renal cell carcinoma. The table came from immunoSEQ multiplex PCR; TCRdb's copy has only in-frame clones and leaves some out. This table has some 16,000 clones, approximately 49% appearing once. Sequencing was performed on tumor tissue, taken from a patient whose treatment included radiotherapy and nephrectomy. These receptors came from a woman aged 60-70 years with renal cell carcinoma. The CDR3 runs from the conserved cysteine through the conserved F or W. A D gene is named only where the DNA matches it firmly. Clone size is stated in some rows and not others, as once, few, many or a class when expanded.

len	j_gene	abundance	d_gene	v_gene	CDR3nt	CDR3aa
14	TRBJ2-7	NA	NA	TRBV5-1	TGCGCCAGCAGCTTTAATGACGGACCCTACGAGCAGTACTTC	CASSFNDGPYEQYF
15	TRBJ2-3	NA	NA	TRBV28	TGTGCCAGCAGTTTACAGCAGGAGGACACAGATACGCAGTATTTT	CASSLQQEDTDTQYF
14	TRBJ2-1	once	NA	TRBV30	TGTGCCTGGACTTTTCCGGGGGACTACAATGAGCAGTTCTTC	CAWTFPGDYNEQFF
15	TRBJ1-4	NA	NA	TRBV9	TGTGCCAGCAGCGTAGAAGAGGGATCCGGTGAAAAACTGTTTTTT	CASSVEEGSGEKLFF
14	TRBJ2-1	NA	TRBD1	TRBV29-1	TGCAGCGTTGATGGGACAGTTGCCTACAATGAGCAGTTCTTC	CSVDGTVAYNEQFF
17	TRBJ1-1	NA	NA	TRBV4-1	TGCGCCAGCAGCCAAGAAACGGACCGACCTATGAACACTGAAGCTTTCTTT	CASSQETDRPMNTEAFF
14	TRBJ2-7	NA	TRBD1	TRBV19	TGTGCCAGCAGTTTGGGACAGGGGTTCTACGAGCAGTACTTC	CASSLGQGFYEQYF
16	TRBJ2-5	NA	TRBD2	TRBV9	TGTGCCAGCAGCGTATCTAGCGGGAGGGTACAAGAGACCCAGTACTTC	CASSVSSGRVQETQYF
13	TRBJ2-3	NA	NA	TRBV27	TGTGCCAGCAGTTTACAGGGGCTTGATACGCAGTATTTT	CASSLQGLDTQYF
15	TRBJ1-1	few	NA	TRBV7-3	TGTGCCAGCAGCCTTATAGGACAGTGGAACACTGAAGCTTTCTTT	CASSLIGQWNTEAFF
15	TRBJ1-3	NA	NA	TRBV7-9	TGTGCCAGCAGCTCCATGGGGGGATCAGGAAACACCATATATTTT	CASSSMGGSGNTIYF
14	TRBJ2-2	few	TRBD1	TRBV5-4	TGTGCCAGCAGCTGGACAGGGGACACCGGGGAGCTGTTTTTT	CASSWTGDTGELFF
17	TRBJ2-1	NA	TRBD1	TRBV19	TGTGCCAGTAGTCACGGACAGGCGCTCGATCCCTACAATGAGCAGTTCTTC	CASSHGQALDPYNEQFF
15	TRBJ2-2	NA	NA	TRBV5-1	TGCGCCAGCAGCTTGGTAGGGCCCTTAGCCGGGGAGCTGTTTTTT	CASSLVGPLAGELFF
16	TRBJ1-5	NA	NA	TRBV13	TGTGCCAGCAGCGCCCGGGACATTGGGTGGAATCAGCCCCAGCATTTT	CASSARDIGWNQPQHF
18	TRBJ2-2	many	TRBD2	TRBV7-6	TGTGCCAGCAGCTCTGCTTTACCCGGGACTAGCGGATCCGGGGAGCTGTTTTTT	CASSSALPGTSGSGELFF
14	TRBJ2-5	NA	TRBD2	TRBV28	TGTGCCAGCACCCAGGGCCTCTCGGGGGGGACCCAGTACTTC	CASTQGLSGGTQYF
14	TRBJ2-7	NA	NA	TRBV6-4	TGTGCCATCAGGAGGGACAACTTAGACTACGAGCAGTACTTC	CAIRRDNLDYEQYF
14	TRBJ1-4	NA	NA	TRBV6-1	TGTGCCAGCAGTGAGGGTACATTAAATGAAAAACTGTTTTTT	CASSEGTLNEKLFF
14	TRBJ1-1	NA	NA	TRBV6-5	TGTGCCAGCAGTTACTCATCGAGGAACACTGAAGCTTTCTTT	CASSYSSRNTEAFF
15	TRBJ1-2	few	NA	TRBV28	TGTGCCAGCAGCCAGGGACGGTCTCAGGTGTATGGCTACACCTTC	CASSQGRSQVYGYTF
14	TRBJ1-1	few	NA	TRBV28	TGTGCCAGCAGTTTTGACGGCCTGAACACTGAAGCTTTCTTT	CASSFDGLNTEAFF